This TCR beta chain stems from a study of sequential checkpoint blockade in melanoma. Whole-study context: Arm A got nivolumab then ipilimumab; arm B the reverse, 1:1.

As for treatment: randomized to nivolumab then ipilimumab (arm A) or the reverse (arm B). No patient had prior DNA-damaging chemotherapy. Sorted cells were live CD3+CD8+, lacking CD19 and CD56, from PBMCs. The V segment lost 6 bases and the J segment 5 bases; nucleotides outside the gene matches: 11. This CDR3 has 15 amino acids. Germline V gene sequence: CDR1 LNHDA, CDR2 SQIVND (reference sequence). Assay: immunoSEQ multiplex PCR; the TCRdb copy retains only in-frame clones and omits some. The top ten clones hold around 23% of a sample with around 1,500 clones, around four fifths of them seen once. V is TRBV19 and J is TRBJ1-2; TRBD1 aligns across 8 bases. This TCR derives from a human donor with melanoma. The material sequenced was CD8+ T cells sorted from blood (inferred from file names), taken from a patient given nivolumab and ipilimumab in sequence. The CDR3 region has the DNA TGTGCCAGTAGGCCTTCGGACAGGGAGGGGTATGGCTACACCTTC. It yields the protein CASRPSDREGYGYTF. The full variable domain, its missing parts supplied by reference TRBV19 and TRBJ1-2, is DGGITQSPKYLFRKEGQNVTLSCEQNLNHDAMYWYRQDPGQGLRLIYYSQIVNDFQKGDIAEGYSVSREKKESFPLTVTSAQKNPTAFYLCASRPSDREGYGYTFGSGTRLTVV.